The T cell receptor (beta chain) described here comes from a study of cytomegalovirus exposure and HLA in healthy donors (dated by TCRdb to between 2016 and 2019). A note on the overall study: According to an earlier analysis of 587 of the donors, about 180 million T cells yielded roughly 100 million unique TCR beta sequences and approximately 300 Gb of sequence data. A later genetic analysis took genome-wide SNP genotypes for about 60% of the roughly 670 donors and used that subset as a discovery cohort. An earlier analysis of nearly 600 of the donors applied high-throughput TCR beta sequencing to assess whether each TCR beta V gene segment acted as functional or pseudogenic. All discovery cohort repertoires had been generated on a single sequencing platform. The study aimed to test whether cataloging public T cell receptors could reveal signatures of past pathogen exposure. An early release that covered around 590 HLA-typed donors contained approximately 300 gigabases of sequencing data and tens of millions of unique TCR sequences. Typing coverage varied by locus: roughly 620-630 donors for A, B, C, DRB1 and DQB1; 500 to 550 for DQA1; around 570 for DPA1; more than 450 for DPB1. In addition to the first cohort of about 650 subjects, a separate validation cohort of 120 different subjects was used. HLA typing included class I and class II loci at four-digit resolution. To predict cytomegalovirus infection status, the study brought together high-throughput TCR immunosequencing, statistical association of individual TCRs with disease status, and machine learning. A later analysis re-examined previously published TCR beta repertoires from just over 650 donors and added high-resolution HLA genotyping to investigate patterns of TCR occurrence. Alongside the repertoire data, information on donor age, sex, ethnicity and CMV serostatus was compiled. Using immunosequencing, the study profiled T cell repertoires from some 670 subjects and related those repertoires to cytomegalovirus serostatus. In the later analysis, no new phenotypic data were used to find candidate immune exposures; instead, reliance was placed on TCR beta sequences and their occurrence across donors. Because of strong linkage in the cohort, 5 or 6 DR-DQ haplotypes were treated as single units for association and clustering. Among 300 to 500 genotyped donors of the cohort, an average of approximately 240,000 unique TCR beta nucleotide sequences was sequenced per donor, of which roughly 17% were non-productive. Of the 300 to 500 genotyped donors, 70% to 90% were placed in the genetic ancestry cluster associated with self-reported Caucasian donors. Beyond this particular receptor, the publication reports: In an earlier analysis of approximately 590 of the donors, most TCR beta V segments appeared in productive rearrangements about 87% or about 30% of the time, broadly matching IMGT annotations. The only immune exposure information available for the cohort was CMV serostatus. Linkage disequilibrium might explain the correlated functional status among segregating V segments, but an unknown experimental factor could not be excluded. HLA typing was unavailable for some donors at each locus, so association tests used only the typed subset. A later genetic analysis associated a missense DCLRE1C variant with V-gene and J-gene trimming of TCR beta chains, and an independent cohort replicated the association. The authors suggested that the approach could potentially be extended to other disease states and immunological phenotypes. A later analysis found that most CMV-associated TCR beta chains appeared HLA-restricted, with HLA associations seemingly driven largely by CMV exposure. A later analysis found that TCR association rates varied across HLA loci, with DRB1 alleles showing the most associated TCRs and HLA-C alleles the fewest. Only TCR beta chains were sequenced in this cohort, and the absence of alpha or paired-chain data limited detectable features. Across donors, most TCR sequences were observed very rarely, whereas some public TCRs were present in many individuals. Several of the top co-occurrence clusters appeared to be linked to parvovirus B19, influenza, CMV and Epstein-Barr virus, according to a later analysis. In vitro tests confirmed that a few of the cytomegalovirus-associated TCR beta chains recognize cytomegalovirus antigens. When HLA alleles, especially DR and DQ, strongly co-occurred, attributing TCR associations to individual alleles was difficult. Presence/absence analyses assumed roughly uniform sequencing depth across donors, an assumption that may not hold. The earlier analysis of approximately 540 of the donors excluded around 17 rarely observed V segments, including chromosome 9 orphons, because counts were too low. In both the original and validation cohorts, the classifier was reported to diagnose cytomegalovirus status with high specificity and sensitivity. A cluster of highly shared sequence variants was judged likely to be a technical artifact of the sequencing pipeline. A further reported finding was that TCR beta sequences accurately predicted the HLA-A and HLA-B alleles for most subjects in the first cohort. In a later analysis, some 18,000 TCR beta sequences were associated with specific HLA alleles at a false discovery rate of 0.05. Compared with the approximately 600-donor mean, donors in an Asian-associated ancestry cluster had fewer N-insertions in productive TCRs, according to a later genetic analysis. A later analysis found that HLA-associated TCR beta chains were more clonally expanded and had lower generation probabilities than equally common non-associated chains. In the study, 150 to 200 TCR beta chains were listed as associated with cytomegalovirus.

The cohort consisted of hundreds of healthy bone marrow donors. Cohort members were all nominally healthy when sampled, although unrecorded immune exposures were likely present. The donor tested CMV seronegative, placing the donor among the 350 or so seronegative members of the cohort. A peripheral blood sample was provided by each donor, and peripheral blood mononuclear cells were used for TCR beta sequencing. The Qiagen DNeasy Blood Extraction Kit was used to extract genomic DNA from the blood cell samples. To note about this clone: This clone's antigen is unknown. Base qualities are not at hand, and no much larger clone is one base apart.

Libraries were made using the immunoSEQ multiplex PCR assay. A mixture of 60 forward primers for TCR Vbeta segments and 13 reverse primers for TCR Jbeta segments was used in the multiplex PCR. A multiplex PCR assay on genomic DNA amplified the CDR3 region of rearranged TCR beta genes. Amplified TCR beta libraries were sequenced as 87-base-pair reads on the Illumina HiSeq System. In the authors' own workflow: In a later analysis, some 80 million unique TCR beta chains were counted across the roughly 670 repertoires, and approximately 11 million of these chains were shared by at least two donors. Raw reads were error-corrected and collapsed into unique sequences with a nearest-neighbor algorithm that merged closely related sequences to remove PCR and sequencing errors. Alignment of CDR3 sequences to IMGT reference sequences was used to assign V, D and J gene segments. Each retained sequence needed at least a six-nucleotide match to both a V gene segment and a J gene segment. Rearrangements were classified as productive when the CDR3 lacked stop codons and remained in frame with V and J, and all other rearrangements were classified as non-productive. Following IMGT convention, CDR3 was defined as the stretch from the second conserved V-encoded cysteine up to the conserved J-encoded phenylalanine. Sequences without an unambiguous match to a single V gene segment were excluded from the earlier analysis of a few hundred of the donors. In an earlier analysis of a few hundred of the donors, a V segment was called functional when productive rearrangements were above 56.7%, and segregating when the standard deviation between donors exceeded 5%. A statistical classification framework was built for diagnosing cytomegalovirus status from the catalog of TCR beta chain sequences. A later analysis assigned V and J genes by comparing TCR nucleotide sequences with IMGT/GENE-DB human TR gene sequences. Using the TCRdist pipeline, a later analysis assigned CDR3 sequences along with most-parsimonious VDJ recombination scenarios. In a later analysis, each TCR beta chain was defined by its CDR3 amino acid sequence together with its V-gene family, and reads without a unique V-gene family were excluded. To address suspected cross-contamination and a sequencing artifact, a later analysis removed 550 to 750 highly shared, low-generation-probability nucleotide sequences. In a later analysis, a clonal expansion index was calculated for each public chain from normalized within-repertoire ranks of inferred template counts. In a later analysis, generation probabilities were computed with a VDJ recombination model fitted to out-of-frame rearrangements, and the resulting probabilities were checked against IGoR. In a later analysis, TCR-TCR, TCR-HLA and TCR-CMV co-occurrence was scored with hypergeometric tests, and a repertoire-size bias correction was applied to TCR pairs. In a later analysis, false discovery rates were estimated by permuting HLA or CMV assignments 20 times. A later analysis grouped co-occurring TCRs with DBSCAN, adding TCRdist sequence similarity when clustering within HLA-allele-positive subsets. Co-occurrence clustering excluded repertoires with fewer than 30,000 or more than 120,000 public chains, plus five with anomalous nucleotide sharing. This immuneACCESS table, as held by TCRdb, lists in-frame sequences with V and J called but not all clones. Of the missing ones, under half trace to an unresolved V gene in checked studies; the others have no known cause. V and J calls and clone size follow that table, whereas D and trimming were derived from the DNA. The sample table shows about 130,000 clones, and 65% to 85% are seen once. The biggest ten clones account for more than 0.95% of the sample.

The specimen was PBMCs. The receptor was derived from a middle-aged man in good health and CMV-seronegative.

The CDR3 in this case is CASSLTGALGNEQFF. In nucleotides, the sequence is TGCGCCAGCAGCTTGACAGGGGCGTTAGGTAATGAGCAGTTCTTC. Recombination linked TRBV5-1 to TRBJ2-1; 7 bases in the junction line up with TRBD1. Germline trimming: 1 base from V, 7 bases from J; junction bases outside gene matches: 8. From the cysteine up to the phenylalanine, the CDR3 has a length of 15 residues. The entry retains the CDR3 DNA only, 45 bases that are in frame from base 1. CDR1 is given as SGHRS and CDR2 as YFSETQ, both from the germline V gene.